A selection of T cell receptor beta chains follows, all from one sample in a study of T cell repertoires in cytomegalovirus infection. No antigen is known for these receptors. Using its own MiXCR run on the reads, TCRdb lists one record per CDR3 protein. The data hold around 200,000 distinct CDR3 sequences, with less than 50% observed a single time. The source was CD8+ T cells from cultured PBMCs, collected from culture after CMV antigen stimulation. These receptors came from a human donor in good health (CMV status not recorded). Some clones in this sample may be carry-over from other donors' samples. Each CDR3 is given with its conserved first and last residue.

length	J	V	CDR3
16	TRBJ2-6	TRBV9	CASSVAGGPGANVLTF
16	TRBJ2-1	TRBV27	CASSTSSGGAKNEQFF
14	TRBJ1-1	TRBV6-1	CASTRQGVWTEAFF
14	TRBJ2-7	TRBV20-1	CSATGRGGGVEQYF
15	TRBJ2-5	TRBV7-3	CASSISYSGRETQYF
14	TRBJ1-2	TRBV27	CASTTFGGLYGYTF
16	TRBJ1-1	TRBV27	CASSSLRQGWNTEAFF
13	TRBJ1-5	TRBV27	CASSDRGPQPQHF
15	TRBJ2-1	TRBV7-8	CASSPPADSYNEQFF
13	TRBJ2-7	TRBV27	CASSLDASYEQYF
14	TRBJ2-2	TRBV24-1	CATSGPQGPGELFF
14	TRBJ2-1	TRBV20-1	CSARRKETYNEQFF
16	TRBJ1-5	TRBV20-1	CSARDLKAGGNQPQHF
14	TRBJ2-7	TRBV27	CASSSPRSGYEQYF
15	TRBJ1-1	TRBV4-2	CASSQDVAPTTEAFF
15	TRBJ1-3	TRBV7-2	CASSPGQGAGNTIYF
14	TRBJ2-5	TRBV7-9	CASSLVDSQETQYF
15	TRBJ1-1	TRBV7-2	CASSWTGGSPPEAFF
15	TRBJ2-4	TRBV10-3	CATAPSGGAKNIQYF
16	TRBJ2-1	TRBV6-8	CASSYSPRTYYNEQFF
14	TRBJ2-1	TRBV6-5	CASSYRTGVNEQFF
13	TRBJ2-2	TRBV7-3	CASSLSSAGELFF
15	TRBJ2-7	TRBV10-3	CAISGTSGISYEQYF
14	TRBJ2-3	TRBV12-3/TRBV12-4	CASSPRTGQDTQYF
16	TRBJ1-1	TRBV7-6	CASSLARTGYNTEAFF
18	TRBJ1-6	TRBV11-2	CASSPPGGTSSYNSPLHF
17	TRBJ2-1	TRBV12-3/TRBV12-4	CARSQPLAESSYNEQFF
14	TRBJ1-5	TRBV19	CASTARGASQPQHF
15	TRBJ2-2	TRBV6-5	CASSYGHTPTGELFF
13	TRBJ2-7	TRBV10-3	CAPMGDPGCEQYF
14	TRBJ2-5	TRBV5-6	CASTAGDFQETQYF
17	TRBJ2-7	TRBV28	CASSLYFRGLQIYEQYF
10	TRBJ2-1	TRBV2	CASIREEQFF
15	TRBJ2-5	TRBV25-1	CASSESQGDQETQYF
16	TRBJ2-1	TRBV4-1	CASSQTSGAGYNEQFF
15	TRBJ2-1	TRBV12-3/TRBV12-4	CASSLGSSGIDEQFF
12	TRBJ2-7	TRBV7-6	CASSIHSYEQYF
16	TRBJ1-5	TRBV27	CASSPSTGNVNQPQHF
19	TRBJ2-1	TRBV7-9	CASRSRSLAGGHSYNEQFF
15	TRBJ2-2	TRBV7-9	CASSLAPVVTGELFF
14	TRBJ1-5	TRBV30	CAWTSEVRGQPQHF
13	TRBJ2-5	TRBV7-9	CASSLNLEETQYF
12	TRBJ2-5	TRBV7-9	CASSPPPRTQYF
15	TRBJ2-3	TRBV19	CASSTLFGGPDTQYF
12	TRBJ2-1	TRBV2	CASSEGGWEQFF
16	TRBJ2-1	TRBV14	CASSLSTRSPYSEQFF
13	TRBJ2-7	TRBV11-2	CASGPTSTYEQYF
15	TRBJ2-5	TRBV12-3/TRBV12-4	CASSSGGGREETQYF
13	TRBJ1-4	TRBV2	CASRDRGTEKLFF
15	TRBJ2-5	TRBV7-8	CASSLASGTYETQYF
15	TRBJ2-1	TRBV10-3	CAISEGVVGDNEQFF
15	TRBJ2-1	TRBV20-1	CSVRPGLGSYNEQFF